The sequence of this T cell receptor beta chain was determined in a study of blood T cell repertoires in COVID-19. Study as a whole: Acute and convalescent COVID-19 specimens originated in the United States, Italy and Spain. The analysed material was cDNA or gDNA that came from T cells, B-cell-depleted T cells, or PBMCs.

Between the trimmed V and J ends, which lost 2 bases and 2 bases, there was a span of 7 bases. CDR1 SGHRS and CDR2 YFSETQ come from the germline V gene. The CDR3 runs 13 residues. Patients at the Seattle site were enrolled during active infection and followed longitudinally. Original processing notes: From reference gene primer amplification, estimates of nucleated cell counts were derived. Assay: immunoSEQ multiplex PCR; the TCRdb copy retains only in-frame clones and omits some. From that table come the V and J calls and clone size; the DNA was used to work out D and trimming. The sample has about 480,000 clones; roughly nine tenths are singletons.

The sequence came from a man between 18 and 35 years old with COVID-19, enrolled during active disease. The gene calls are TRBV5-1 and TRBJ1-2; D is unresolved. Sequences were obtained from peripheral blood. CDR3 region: CASSFGGNYGYTF. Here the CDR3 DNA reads TGCGCCAGCAGCTTCGGCGGGAACTATGGCTACACCTTC.